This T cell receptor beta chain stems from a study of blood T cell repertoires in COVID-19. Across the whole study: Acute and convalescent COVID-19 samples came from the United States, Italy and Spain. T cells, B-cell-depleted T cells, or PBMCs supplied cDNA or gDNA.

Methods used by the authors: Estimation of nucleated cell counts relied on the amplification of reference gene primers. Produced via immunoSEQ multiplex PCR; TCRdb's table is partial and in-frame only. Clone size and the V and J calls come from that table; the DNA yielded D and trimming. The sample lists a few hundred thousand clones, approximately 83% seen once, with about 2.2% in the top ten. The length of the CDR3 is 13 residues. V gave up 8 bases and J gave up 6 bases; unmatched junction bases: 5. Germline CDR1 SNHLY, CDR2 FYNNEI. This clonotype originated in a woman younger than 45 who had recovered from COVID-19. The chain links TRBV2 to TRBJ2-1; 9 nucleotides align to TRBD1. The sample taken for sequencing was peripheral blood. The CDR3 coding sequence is TGTGCCAGCCAGTGGGACAGGGTCAATGAGCAGTTCTTC. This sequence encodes CASQWDRVNEQFF.